This is a list of T cell receptor beta chains from one sample in a study of tumor and adjacent non-tumor tissue in lung cancer. MiXCR, run by TCRdb on the multiplex PCR reads, gives a single entry per CDR3 protein. The sample includes about 67,000 distinct CDR3 sequences, around three quarters of them seen just once. The sample consisted of distant non-tumor lung tissue. All receptors come from a man between 60 and 75 years old with non-small cell lung cancer. Each CDR3 is given with its conserved first and last residue. A D gene is named only where the DNA matches it firmly. Where a row states a size, it is once, few, many or the class of an expanded clone; other rows omit it.

V,size,D,CDR3
TRBV6-5,few,.,CASSRDTSSGANVLTF
TRBV4-2,.,.,CASSPRGTGAYKQYF
TRBV20-1,.,.,CSAIDSIVGGEDEQFF
TRBV29-1,.,TRBD1,CRASAGGEIEAFF
TRBV14,.,TRBD2,CANSLMAGATYEQYF
TRBV10-3,.,TRBD2,CAITDFSGSSYEQYF
TRBV12-3/TRBV12-4,.,TRBD1,CASSSTGGSYEHYF
TRBV11-3,.,.,CASSHLGDIYEQYF
TRBV29-1,.,.,CSVVNTEAFF
TRBV10-3,.,.,CVISVGAGEQSF
TRBV11-2,.,.,CASSLEQGSLETQYF
TRBV12-3/TRBV12-4,.,TRBD1,CASSPETGGLELYF
TRBV20-1,few,.,CGTRVEAGYTF
TRBV6-5,.,TRBD2,CASTKGASGSRDNEQFF
TRBV10-3,.,.,CAISGISRDQPQHF
TRBV14,.,.,CASSQASRGKQQLF
TRBV30,once,TRBD1,CAWSAGTGSNQPQQF
TRBV20-1,many,TRBD2,CSASGTSGRAPGGELFF
TRBV25-1,.,.,CAGSKWVEQFF
TRBV30,many,.,CAWRKGITDTQYF
TRBV5-1,.,.,CASDSAGNFHYGYTF
TRBV5-1,few,TRBD1,CTSSKEQGSSYNSPLHF
TRBV28,.,.,CASRPNANNQAQHF
TRBV6-1,.,.,CASGKEGTEAFF
TRBV7-9,few,.,CASSFGSVEQLF
TRBV5-1,few,.,CASSVGNRGDYEQNF
TRBV6-5,.,TRBD2,CARSPSAGATNTGELFF
TRBV6-5,.,.,CVSSSNTDYNEQFF
TRBV10-3,.,TRBD1,CDISDDRGWSTEAVF
TRBV12-3/TRBV12-4,.,TRBD1,CVGSFGQGLTDTQYF
TRBV11-2,.,TRBD2,CARSRTRTSGSTDTHYF
TRBV29-1,.,.,CSVYSGTGSYEQYF
TRBV20-1,.,.,CRATDIAGMIGQYF
TRBV11-1,.,.,CDSSLAPGVETFF
TRBV29-1,.,.,CSVDSRRTQYF
TRBV6-5,.,.,CASSYGGDVSTEAFF
TRBV30,.,TRBD2,CAWSSLAGTETQYF
TRBV10-2,.,.,CANSGGISSYEQYF
TRBV12-3/TRBV12-4,.,TRBD1,CASGPGTGEGNQPQHF
TRBV4-1,.,TRBD2,CASSQEDGRSKRETQYF
TRBV12-3/TRBV12-4,.,TRBD2,CASSCLISGVWNTSTDTQYF
TRBV6-5,few,.,CASTYSGNQSQHF
TRBV28,.,TRBD1,CASSFRTGRWYTF
TRBV4-1,.,TRBD2,CASSQSGLAGNTDTQYF
TRBV28,.,.,CATGGLTGTKNIQYF
TRBV6-1,once,.,CVSSELQGSTGMQYF
TRBV11-1,.,.,CAISFTGGTGELFF
TRBV6-6,once,.,CASSPGTGPYGYTF
TRBV2,.,.,CASSLGFYDQYF
TRBV6-5,once,.,CASSSIQSPLLAFF
TRBV19,once,TRBD1,CASTTYGTGTGELFF
TRBV7-8,.,.,CGNSIPGTGELFF
TRBV4-1,.,.,CASSQELGVFYEQYF